A selection of T cell receptor beta chains follows, all from one sample in a study of T cell changes during pregnancy in multiple sclerosis. The protocol was immunoSEQ multiplex PCR, while the TCRdb copy is restricted to in-frame clones and leaves out a portion. The table includes around 68,000 clones, approximately 90% detected once. The sample here was peripheral blood, taken in the third trimester of pregnancy. These receptors came from a female donor with multiple sclerosis, enrolled in a pregnancy study. Both conserved end residues are part of each CDR3. A D gene is named only where the DNA matches it firmly. Size tells how often a clone was seen (once, few, many) or the class of an expanded clone, and some rows leave it out.

D gene,J gene,V gene,clone size,CDR3 protein,CDR3 DNA
NA,TRBJ2-7,TRBV23-1,NA,CASAATTTPSYEQYF,TGCGCCAGCGCCGCGACTACCACTCCTTCCTACGAGCAGTACTTC
TRBD2,TRBJ2-7,TRBV10-3,few,CAISESWDYTSSEQYF,TGTGCCATCAGTGAGTCTTGGGACTATACGAGCAGCGAGCAGTACTTC
TRBD1,TRBJ1-4,TRBV5-1,NA,CASSSTTGSNEKLFF,TGCGCCAGCAGCTCGACGACAGGGAGTAATGAAAAACTGTTTTTT
TRBD2,TRBJ2-5,TRBV7-2,once,CASSASGSTRETQYF,TGTGCCAGCAGCGCTAGCGGGAGTACGAGAGAGACCCAGTACTTC
TRBD2,TRBJ2-2,TRBV11-2,NA,CASSLGGGTGELFF,TGTGCCAGCAGCCTTGGCGGGGGCACCGGGGAGCTGTTTTTT
NA,TRBJ2-7,TRBV4-1,NA,CASSQEETHAYEQYF,TGCGCCAGCAGCCAAGAGGAGACGCACGCCTACGAGCAGTACTTC
NA,TRBJ2-5,TRBV7-8,NA,CASSIPDTGFEETQYF,TGTGCCAGCAGCATACCCGACACAGGGTTTGAAGAGACCCAGTACTTC
NA,TRBJ2-1,TRBV7-2,NA,CASSGIGASPGNEQFF,TGTGCCAGCAGCGGCATTGGCGCCTCTCCGGGGAATGAGCAGTTCTTC
TRBD1,TRBJ2-3,TRBV11-2,NA,CASSSYRGKGDTQYF,TGTGCCAGCAGCAGTTACAGGGGGAAGGGAGATACGCAGTATTTT
TRBD1,TRBJ1-2,TRBV25-1,NA,CASSERERTGEGYTF,TGTGCCAGCAGTGAGCGGGAAAGGACAGGGGAAGGCTACACCTTC
NA,TRBJ1-2,TRBV19,NA,CASSMTGNGYGYTF,TGTGCCAGTAGTATGACCGGGAATGGCTATGGCTACACCTTC
NA,TRBJ1-1,TRBV9,NA,CASSPSMGAPEAFF,TGTGCCAGCAGCCCCTCTATGGGGGCCCCTGAAGCTTTCTTT
TRBD1,TRBJ1-5,TRBV4-1,NA,CASSQDPATGINQPQHF,TGCGCCAGCAGCCAAGATCCCGCGACAGGGATCAATCAGCCCCAGCATTTT
NA,TRBJ1-3,TRBV11-3,few,CASSFGQGTGNTIYF,TGTGCCAGCAGCTTCGGGCAGGGAACTGGAAACACCATATATTTT
NA,TRBJ1-5,TRBV27,few,CASSQGIGNQPQHF,TGTGCCAGTAGTCAGGGGATAGGCAATCAGCCCCAGCATTTT
NA,TRBJ2-7,TRBV11-2,few,CASSLSVPRPAEQYF,TGTGCCAGCAGCTTATCGGTCCCCAGGCCGGCCGAGCAGTACTTC
NA,TRBJ1-1,TRBV5-6,few,CASSSLQGMDTEAFF,TGTGCCAGCAGCTCCCTCCAGGGAATGGATACTGAAGCTTTCTTT
TRBD1,TRBJ1-2,TRBV7-8,NA,CASSLRPGQGYYTF,TGTGCCAGCAGCCTGCGGCCGGGACAGGGGTACTACACCTTC